The text below deals with one T cell receptor beta chain. This entry comes from a study of T cell changes during pregnancy in multiple sclerosis. CDR1 is LNHDA and CDR2 is SQIVND in the germline V gene (reference sequence). V shed 4 bases and J shed 0 bases, with 22 bases lying between them. This CDR3 is 18 amino acids long. Sequencing was performed with immunoSEQ multiplex PCR; in TCRdb, only in-frame clones are kept and a portion is missing. The table lists roughly 120,000 clones, approximately 94% of them singletons, with roughly 6.2% in the top ten. The starting material was peripheral blood, obtained before pregnancy. The rearrangement uses TRBV19 and TRBJ2-7, with a tentative D call TRBD1 (6 bases). The sequence was obtained from a female donor with multiple sclerosis, enrolled in a pregnancy study. CDR3 nucleotide sequence: TGTGCCAGTAGTAGTGCCTTTTTCGGACAGACGTACTCCTACGAGCAGTACTTC. Its protein is CASSSAFFGQTYSYEQYF.